A single sample gave rise to the 19 T cell receptor beta chains below, sequenced in a study of tumor and adjacent non-tumor tissue in lung cancer. RNA was extracted from bulk tissue without any cell sorting. This non-tumor lung sample came from over 3 cm beyond the tumor edge. A modified ARM-PCR protocol with three rounds of nested PCR amplified TCRbeta. TCRdb called the multiplex PCR reads again in MiXCR, with one record for every CDR3 protein. The data show 70,000 to 90,000 distinct CDR3 sequences, roughly 80% seen once. Sequences were obtained from distant non-tumor lung tissue. The source is a man aged 55 to 70 with non-small cell lung cancer.

The count of this clonotype is one. Without the conserved terminal phenylalanine or tryptophan, this CDR3 likely stems from a read error. The chain is built from TRBV11-2 and TRBJ1-1, with unresolved D. CDR1 is SGHAT and CDR2 is FQNNGV in the germline V gene. The CDR3 runs to 14 residues. CDR3 loop: CVSSLGGRSTEAFL. CDR3 coding DNA: TGTGTCAGCAGCTTAGGCGGTAGGAGCACTGAAGCTTTCTTA.

A note on this clonotype: The junction does not match germline at one end; this may be a read error. The rearrangement uses TRBV4-1 and TRBJ2-5; TRBD2 is a possible D gene (5 bases). Germline V lookup: CDR1 MGHRA, CDR2 YSYEKL. The CDR3 covers 11 residues. CDR3 coding DNA: TGTGCCAGCAGCACCCGGGGAACCCAGTACTTC. This sequence encodes CASSTRGTQYF.

This clonotype was picked up one time. This may arise from a read error, as a much more abundant clone is one base away. The rearrangement uses TRBV30 and TRBJ2-1; 8 positions agree with TRBD1. The V and J ends lost 4 bases and 2 bases, in that order; junction bases with no gene match: 4. Per germline, CDR1 GTSNPN and CDR2 SVGIG (reference sequence). The CDR3 contains 14 residues. This chain's CDR3 is CAWNAGGTYNEQFF. The CDR3 nucleotides read TGTGCCTGGAACGCAGGGGGCACCTACAATGAGCAGTTCTTC.

This clonotype has a single count. A read error is likely, as this CDR3 ends without the conserved phenylalanine or tryptophan. V is TRBV11-2 and J is TRBJ2-6; D unclear. Per germline, CDR1 SGHAT and CDR2 FQNNGV. CDR3 size: 14 residues. Trimming left V 10 bases short and J 0 bases short, with 10 bases between. The CDR3, as DNA: TGTGCCATATGTCCTATCTCTGGGGCCAACGTCCTGACTCTC. Encoded protein: CAICPISGANVLTL.

Comment on this clonotype: Given the absence of the conserved phenylalanine or tryptophan at the CDR3 end, a read error is likely. This chain uses TRBV11-2 with TRBJ2-5, with D uncertain. This CDR3 comprises 14 residues. Germline V gene data show CDR1 as SGHAT and CDR2 as FQNNGV. The CDR3 spells CVSSLGSSAETQYL. In nucleotides, the CDR3 is TGTGTCAGCAGCTTAGGGTCCAGTGCAGAGACCCAGTACCTC.

This clonotype occurred a few times. A clone one base away is much larger, so this may be a read error. V is TRBV6-6 and J is TRBJ2-3, with TRBD2 matching 14 bases. Per the germline V gene, CDR1 is MNHNY and CDR2 is SVGAGI (reference sequence). This CDR3 region has 16 residues. CDR3 bases: TGTGCCAGCAGTTATGGACTAGCGGGGGGTACAGTTACGCAGTATTTT. Protein product: CASSYGLAGGTVTQYF.

On this clonotype itself: Here the CDR3 omits its conserved ending phenylalanine or tryptophan, so a read error is the likely source. The J gene is TRBJ2-7, the V gene TRBV29-1; D may be TRBD1 (6 bases). This CDR3 contains 16 residues. Germline CDR1 reads SQVTM; CDR2 reads ANQGSEA. CDR3 amino acids: CSVQTRIGGEEDEQYL. In DNA, the CDR3 is TGCAGCGTTCAAACCCGGATAGGGGGTGAAGAAGACGAACAGTACTTA.

This clonotype was seen only once. A clone one base away is much larger, so this may be a read error. The V gene is TRBV7-8, the J gene TRBJ1-1; D unclear. The germline V gene has CDR1 SGHVS and CDR2 FQNEAQ. V gave up 9 bases and J gave up 7 bases, with 24 bases separating them. The CDR3 runs to 15 residues. This chain's CDR3 is CASSRRFGDQVEAFF. The DNA for the CDR3 is TGTGCCAGTAGTCGTAGATTCGGGGATCAAGTTGAAGCTTTCTTT.

Points on this clonotype: Likely a read error: the CDR3 ends without its conserved phenylalanine or tryptophan. The V gene is TRBV20-1, the J gene TRBJ2-1, with 12 bases lining up with TRBD2. The trim removed 6 bases at V and 7 bases at J, leaving 7 bases unmatched. The CDR3 covers 14 residues. Germline CDR1 and CDR2: DFQATT and SNEGSKA (reference sequence). CDR3 nucleotides: TGCAGTGCGCCTACTAGCGGGAGGTATAATGAGCAGTTCTTA. The encoded protein is CSAPTSGRYNEQFL.

With respect to this clonotype: This may stem from a read error, because a much larger clone lies one nucleotide away. The J gene is TRBJ2-1, the V gene TRBV28, with D maybe TRBD1 (6 bases). The V and J ends lost 4 bases and 1 base respectively, with 23 bases between them. Germline-derived CDR1 and CDR2 are MDHEN and SYDVKM. The CDR3 runs 19 residues. CDR3 sequence reads: CASSSDFETGSFSYNEQFF. The DNA for the CDR3 is TGTGCCAGCAGTTCCGATTTTGAAACAGGGAGCTTTTCCTACAATGAGCAGTTCTTC.

The chain uses TRBV4-1 and TRBJ1-5; D possibly corresponds to TRBD1 (6 bases). V lost 9 bases to trimming and J lost 7 bases, with 25 bases between them. Germline V gene data show CDR1 as MGHRA and CDR2 as YSYEKL. This CDR3 is 16 amino acids long. This chain's CDR3 is CARSQAWGHLKQPQHF. DNA of the CDR3: TGCGCCAGAAGTCAGGCGTGGGGGCATTTAAAACAGCCCCAGCATTTT.

Of note for this clonotype: A much larger clone is a single base away; this may be a read error. The conserved phenylalanine or tryptophan is not found at the CDR3 terminus, so this likely reflects a read error. This CDR3 is CASSLVSLGLAVYEQYL. The CDR3 nucleotides are TGTGCCAGCAGCCTGGTGAGTTTAGGACTAGCGGTCTACGAGCAGTACTTA. This sequence joins TRBV7-9 and TRBJ2-7; 10 positions agree with TRBD2. CDR1 and CDR2 from the germline V gene are SEHNR and FQNEAQ (reference sequence). V lost 5 bases and J lost 3; bases outside the gene matches: 13. The CDR3 has 17 residues.

Note on this clonotype: One junction end does not reproduce the germline sequence, and a read error may be involved. The V call is TRBV6-5, the J call TRBJ2-5; the match to TRBD2 covers 10 bases. CDR1 and CDR2 from the germline V gene are MNHEY and SVGAGI. The CDR3 extends over 15 amino acids. This chain's CDR3 is CANSEREGTQVTQYF. The CDR3 DNA is TGTGCCAACAGTGAGCGGGAGGGCACCCAAGTGACCCAGTACTTC.

This chain uses TRBV6-5 with TRBJ1-1; D is unclear. CDR1 MNHEY and CDR2 SVGAGI come from the germline V gene. This CDR3 spans 16 amino acids. The ends were cut back, 6 bases at V and 4 bases at J, with 21 bases in the middle. The DNA of the CDR3 is TGTGCCAGCAGCTACGCTCTGGGAGGTTTCGGCACTGAAGCTTTCTTT. Protein: CASSYALGGFGTEAFF.

On this clonotype: Given the absence of the conserved phenylalanine or tryptophan at the CDR3 end, a read error is likely. It is unclear where the CDR3 begins or ends on the DNA, so no DNA is shown, and the CDR3 is as TCRdb lists it. CDR3 in amino acids: CASSSTMGGPKETRYL. The chain has TRBV11-2 and TRBJ2-5; TRBD2 reflects the table's D call only, with no check against the DNA. Germline CDR1 reads SGHAT; CDR2 reads FQNNGV. The CDR3 numbers 16 amino acids, ends counted.

As concerns this clonotype: A much larger clone sits a single nucleotide away, making a read error possible. The V call is TRBV7-3, the J call TRBJ2-1; D remains unclear. In germline, CDR1 is SGHTA, CDR2 FQGTGA. CDR3 length: 15 residues. CDR3 sequence (DNA): TGTGCCAGCAGCCAGACTTACGGGTCAAACAATGAGCATTTCTTC. The encoded protein is CASSQTYGSNNEHFF. The full variable domain, its missing parts supplied by reference TRBV7-3 and TRBJ2-1, is GAGVSQTPSNKVTEKGKYVELRCDPISGHTALYWYRQSLGQGPEFLIYFQGTGAADDSGLPNDRFFAVRPEGSVSTLKIQRTERGDSAVYLCASSQTYGSNNEHFFGPGTRLTVL.

The chain employs TRBV6-2 or TRBV6-3 and TRBJ1-2; D is unresolved. The V and J ends lost 11 bases and 0 bases respectively, with 19 bases between them. CDR1 is MNHEY, CDR2 SVGEGT, per germline. The CDR3 contains 15 residues. The CDR3 nucleotides are TGTGCCGTAATGGGCGACGGAAAGCCTAACTATGGCTACACCTTC. It codes for CAVMGDGKPNYGYTF.

In its sample, this clonotype was seen a few times. Given the absence of the conserved phenylalanine or tryptophan at the CDR3 end, a read error is likely. The chain combines TRBV11-2 with TRBJ1-1; D unclear. V was shortened by 3 bases and J by 9 bases, with 14 bases between the two germline ends. This CDR3 has 13 residues. Per germline, CDR1 SGHAT and CDR2 FQNNGV. The CDR3 loop is CASSLQGGRKAFL. DNA of the CDR3: TGTGCCAGCAGCTTGCAAGGAGGTCGTAAAGCTTTCCTT.

Remarks on this clonotype: A junction boundary mismatches the germline segment, possibly from a read error. The chain links TRBV4-2 to TRBJ2-3; 11 positions match TRBD2. CDR1 LGHNA and CDR2 YNFKEQ come from the germline V gene. This CDR3 comprises 15 residues. The CDR3 here is CASSPTSGMPDTHYF. CDR3 bases: TGTGCCAGCAGCCCGACTAGCGGGATGCCAGATACGCACTATTTT.